Shown below are 17 T cell receptor beta chains from a single sample sequenced in a study of cytomegalovirus exposure and HLA in healthy donors. The PCR had 60 Vbeta and 13 Jbeta primers. Produced via immunoSEQ multiplex PCR; TCRdb's table is partial and in-frame only. The table lists some 150,000 clones, roughly 80% of them singletons. What was sequenced was PBMCs. Receptor source: a man aged 35 to 55 in good health and CMV-seronegative.

V is TRBV9 and J is TRBJ1-2; tentative D call: TRBD1 (5 bases). Per germline, CDR1 SGDLS and CDR2 YYNGEE. V shed 5 bases and J shed 5 bases, with 7 bases lying between them. This CDR3 contains 11 residues. The CDR3 DNA sequence: TGTGCCAGCAGGAAGGGGTATGGCTACACCTTC. Its protein product is CASRKGYGYTF. Full variable domain (missing parts from reference TRBV9 and TRBJ1-2): DSGVTQTPKHLITATGQRVTLRCSPRSGDLSVYWYQQSLDQGLQFLIQYYNGEERAKGNILERFSAQQFPDLHSELNLSSLELGDSALYFCASRKGYGYTFGSGTRLTVV.

The V call is TRBV2, the J call TRBJ1-1; D perhaps matches TRBD1 (5 bases). V dropped 4 bases and J dropped 3 bases, with 15 bases sitting between them. The CDR3 is made up of 15 amino acids. Per germline, CDR1 SNHLY and CDR2 FYNNEI. Here the CDR3 DNA reads TGTGCCAGCAGTGGATCCCAGGGTAGGGACACTGAAGCTTTCTTT. Translating gives CASSGSQGRDTEAFF.

This clone was picked up one time. V and J are TRBV21-1 and TRBJ2-7; the tabulated D call, TRBD2, remains unverified against the DNA. TRBV21-1 is flagged as a pseudogene. This CDR3 is built from 15 residues. The CDR3 protein is CASSKDSGLIHEQYF. The CDR3 DNA reads as TGTGCCAGCAGCAAAGATAGCGGGCTTATCCACGAGCAGTACTTC.

This rearrangement joins TRBV5-4 to TRBJ1-2; TRBD1 matches 10 bases. V trimming: 0 bases; J trimming: 6 bases; junction bases outside the gene matches: 5. This CDR3 has 15 amino acids. CDR1 is SGHNT, CDR2 YYREEE, per germline (reference sequence). The CDR3 DNA reads TGTGCCAGCAGCTTGGGCGGACAGGGGGATCATGGCTACACCTTC. Protein sequence: CASSLGGQGDHGYTF.

V and J are TRBV5-5 and TRBJ1-4; D remains unclear. Germline V CDR1 and CDR2: SGHKS, YYEKEE (reference sequence). Trimming took off 1 base at V and 3 bases at J, with 7 bases between the two ends. The CDR3 loop spans 14 amino acids. CDR3 nucleotides: TGTGCCAGCAGCTTGAACTTAGCTAATGAAAAACTGTTTTTT. Translated, it gives CASSLNLANEKLFF. The variable domain in full, with the rest retrieved from reference TRBV5-5 and TRBJ1-4, is DAGVTQSPTHLIKTRGQQVTLRCSPISGHKSVSWYQQVLGQGPQFIFQYYEKEERGRGNFPDRFSARQFPNYSSELNVNALLLGDSALYLCASSLNLANEKLFFGSGTQLSVL.

This rearrangement joins TRBV7-9 to TRBJ1-6; D is unresolved. Germline loops: CDR1 SEHNR, CDR2 FQNEAQ (reference sequence). The CDR3 covers 15 residues. The V end lost 5 bases, the J end lost 0 bases, and 8 bases lay between the germline ends. The CDR3 bases are TGTGCCAGCAGCGTAGGGAGCTCCTATAATTCACCCCTCCACTTT. Residues: CASSVGSSYNSPLHF.

The chain uses TRBV7-3 and TRBJ2-7, with a weak D call TRBD2 (6 bases). CDR1 and CDR2 (germline): SGHTA, FQGTGA. This CDR3 region has 14 residues. V lost 3 bases, J lost 1 base, and 10 bases lay in between. The CDR3 here is CASSFAAGSYEQYF. CDR3 nucleotide sequence: TGTGCCAGCAGCTTCGCAGCGGGTTCCTACGAGCAGTACTTC.

CDR3 in amino acids: CASSPSDRRWTEAFF. CDR3 in DNA: TGTGCCAGCAGCCCGTCGGACAGGAGGTGGACTGAAGCTTTCTTT. The chain has TRBV14 and TRBJ1-1, with TRBD1 matching over 7 bases. With V trimmed by 4 bases and J by 5 bases, 10 bases remained unmatched. Germline-derived CDR1 and CDR2 are SGHDN and FVKESK. This CDR3 comprises 15 residues.

The V gene is TRBV7-8, the J gene TRBJ1-1; TRBD1 might be the D (6 bases). Germline V gives CDR1 SGHVS, CDR2 FQNEAQ. Trimming shortened V by 7 bases and J by 1 base, and 25 bases separated the two germline ends. This CDR3 spans 18 amino acids. The CDR3 coding sequence is TGTGCCAGCACCCCGAGGGGGGGGCCGGGGACGGGGAACACTGAAGCTTTCTTT. Its protein is CASTPRGGPGTGNTEAFF.

This clone came up a few times. The rearrangement links TRBV28 to TRBJ1-1, with D perhaps TRBD1 (5 bases). Germline V gene data show CDR1 as MDHEN and CDR2 as SYDVKM. V was trimmed by 4 bases and J by 11 bases, leaving 11 bases between them. This CDR3 has 11 residues. The DNA for the CDR3 is TGTGCCAGCAGTTCGGGACTGTTGGCTTTCTTT. Protein product: CASSSGLLAFF.

V and J are TRBV7-2 and TRBJ1-4, with TRBD1 matching 9 bases. Trimming took 3 bases from V and 8 from J; bases not matched to a gene: 10. This CDR3 contains 16 residues. CDR1 is SGHTA and CDR2 is FQGNSA in the germline V gene. Here the CDR3 DNA reads TGTGCCAGCAGCTTGACAGGGGGAGGGAGTAGGGAAAAACTGTTTTTT. It codes for CASSLTGGGSREKLFF. Full variable domain (rest looked up from reference TRBV7-2 and TRBJ1-4): GAGVSQSPSNKVTEKGKDVELRCDPISGHTALYWYRQSLGQGLEFLIYFQGNSAPDKSGLPSDRFSAERTGGSVSTLTIQRTQQEDSAVYLCASSLTGGGSREKLFFGSGTQLSVL.

The chain employs TRBV27 and TRBJ2-7; D might be TRBD2 (6 bases). V lost 6 bases, J lost 2 bases, and 11 bases lay in between. This CDR3 has 13 amino acids. Germline assignment: CDR1 MNHEY and CDR2 SMNVEV (reference sequence). The CDR3 is CASSRDSTYEQYF. The DNA of the CDR3 is TGTGCCAGCAGCCGGGACTCTACCTACGAGCAGTACTTC.

This chain connects TRBV27 to TRBJ2-5, with 7 bases that match TRBD2. This CDR3 is 19 amino acids long. CDR1 MNHEY and CDR2 SMNVEV come from the germline V gene (reference sequence). Trimming cost V 5 bases and J 2 bases; bases outside gene matches: 20. In nucleotides, the CDR3 is TGTGCCAGCAGTCTGAGATCCTTTATCCGAGCGGGGAAGCAAGAGACCCAGTACTTC. Translated, it gives CASSLRSFIRAGKQETQYF.

J is TRBJ1-2 and V is TRBV19; D is ambiguous. The CDR3 is made up of 15 amino acids. Trimming shortened V by 3 bases and J by 9 bases, and 20 bases separated the two germline ends. Per the germline V gene, CDR1 is LNHDA and CDR2 is SQIVND (reference sequence). The chain's CDR3 is CASSINSALGRRYTF. CDR3 nucleotide sequence: TGTGCCAGTAGTATTAATTCGGCTTTGGGCCGACGCTACACCTTC.

The chain links TRBV28 to TRBJ2-7; possibly TRBD1 for D (5 bases). Trimming shortened V by 5 bases and J by 6 bases, and 17 bases separated the two germline ends. This CDR3 region has 14 residues. CDR1 MDHEN and CDR2 SYDVKM come from the germline V gene. The CDR3 DNA sequence: TGTGCCAGCAGTCCCGCGACAGTATCTTCCGAGCAGTACTTC. Its translation is CASSPATVSSEQYF.

V and J are TRBV15 and TRBJ1-3, with a possible D match to TRBD1 (5 bases). Trimming took off 5 bases at V and 2 bases at J, with 10 bases between the two ends. There are 14 residues in the CDR3. Germline lookup yields CDR1 LNHNV and CDR2 YYDKDF (reference sequence). DNA for the CDR3: TGTGCCACCAGCTTGGACAAACCTGGAAACACCATATATTTT. Its protein product is CATSLDKPGNTIYF.

The V gene is TRBV6-6, the J gene TRBJ2-1, with D unresolved. Germline values: CDR1 MNHNY, CDR2 SVGAGI (reference sequence). The CDR3 length is 15 residues. The V end lost 2 bases, the J end lost 6 bases, and 14 bases lay between the germline ends. This CDR3 is CASSYGLSRFNEQFF. The CDR3 DNA is TGTGCCAGCAGTTACGGTCTATCTCGGTTCAATGAGCAGTTCTTC.